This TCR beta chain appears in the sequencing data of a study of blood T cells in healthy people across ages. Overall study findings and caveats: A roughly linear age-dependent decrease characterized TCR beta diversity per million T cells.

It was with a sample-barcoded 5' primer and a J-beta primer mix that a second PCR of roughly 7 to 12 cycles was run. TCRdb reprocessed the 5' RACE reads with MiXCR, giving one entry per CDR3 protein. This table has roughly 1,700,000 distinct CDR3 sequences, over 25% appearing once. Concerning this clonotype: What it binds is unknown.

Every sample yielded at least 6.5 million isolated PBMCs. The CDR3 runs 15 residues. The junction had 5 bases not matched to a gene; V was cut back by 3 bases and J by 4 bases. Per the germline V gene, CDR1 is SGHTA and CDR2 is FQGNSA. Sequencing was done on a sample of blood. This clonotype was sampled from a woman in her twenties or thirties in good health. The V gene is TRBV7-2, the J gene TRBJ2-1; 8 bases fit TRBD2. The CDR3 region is CASSFKRGRYNEQFF. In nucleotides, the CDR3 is TGTGCCAGCAGCTTCAAGCGGGGGAGGTACAATGAGCAGTTCTTC.